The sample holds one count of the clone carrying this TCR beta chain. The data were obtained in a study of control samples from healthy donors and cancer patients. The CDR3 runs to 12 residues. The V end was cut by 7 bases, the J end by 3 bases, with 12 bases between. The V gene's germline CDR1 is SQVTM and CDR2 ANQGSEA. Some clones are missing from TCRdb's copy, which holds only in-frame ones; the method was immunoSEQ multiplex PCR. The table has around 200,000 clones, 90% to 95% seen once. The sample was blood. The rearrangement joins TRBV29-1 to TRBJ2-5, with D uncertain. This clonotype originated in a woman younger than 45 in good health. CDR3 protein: CSGGRQKETQYF. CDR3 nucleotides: TGCAGCGGAGGTAGGCAGAAAGAGACCCAGTACTTC.